This T cell receptor (beta chain) derives from a study of tissue T cells after allogeneic stem cell transplantation. Time point: mouse harvest day 14 after allogeneic transplant. The graft held 10^6 splenic CD5+ T cells and 10^7 T-cell-depleted bone marrow cells. Measured with immunoSEQ multiplex PCR; TCRdb has only the in-frame clones, and not every one. The repertoire has 4,500 to 5,500 clones, 30% to 35% of them found once; the top ten carry 4.5%. The CDR3 has 15 residues. Germline V lookup: CDR1 KGHTA, CDR2 FQNQQP. Remarks on this clone: Mouse gene names apply. The read finishes 1 residue shy of the CDR3 end, and the germline J gene is used to complete it.

This receptor was taken from a female BALB/c mouse given C57BL/6 T cells with graft-versus-host disease after an allogeneic hematopoietic cell transplant. Sequenced sample: skin. The J gene is TRBJ2-2, the V gene TRBV23; TRBD2 is taken as the D call from the table, unchecked against the DNA. The part of the CDR3 DNA that was read is TGCTCCAGCAGTCAACACTGGGGGGAGCCCGGGCAGCTCTAC. Its protein product is CSSSQHWGEPGQLY. The whole CDR3 is CSSSQHWGEPGQLYF.